This T cell receptor beta chain was sequenced during a study of post-analysis software for immune sequencing data. About the research overall: Several disease courses (relapsing-remitting, secondary progressive and progressive-relapsing) of multiple sclerosis were included. Study conclusions and caveats: Under the F measure, samples that were prepared in one batch clustered strongly together. Significantly lower normalized Chao1 diversity was found in patients with multiple sclerosis relative to controls. Higher frequency in patients than in controls was seen for roughly five TRBV segments, with TRBV5-6, TRBV5-1 and TRBV20-1 among them.

Unique-molecular-identifier-tagged TCR beta cDNA libraries were used. A population of about 1 to 11 million T cells gave rise to about 500,000 cDNA molecules. TCRdb processed the PCR reads anew with MiXCR; each CDR3 protein has one entry. The sample shows some 800,000 distinct CDR3 sequences, around 45% of them seen only once. Remarks on this clonotype: Its specificity is not known.

The CDR3 consists of 15 residues. V shed 2 bases and J shed 8 bases, with 16 bases lying between them. Germline CDR1 and CDR2: MNHNY and SVGAGI (reference sequence). The clonotype was recovered from a girl between 5 and 17 years old with multiple sclerosis. Sequenced material: blood. The genes are TRBV6-6 and TRBJ2-1, with no clear D. As DNA, the CDR3 is TGTGCCAGCAGTTACCGAGGACCCCGTGGGGATGAGCAGTTCTTC. This sequence encodes CASSYRGPRGDEQFF.